These T cell receptor beta chains were read from a single sample in a study of response to subunit inactivated influenza vaccine. TCRdb analysed the RT-PCR reads with MiXCR anew, one entry per CDR3 protein. The table lists hundreds of thousands of distinct CDR3 sequences, approximately 15% of them singletons. Specimen: PBMCs from blood, collected around 14 days before vaccination. The receptor set was obtained from a man aged 50 to 59 who received an inactivated influenza vaccine. Each CDR3 is given with its conserved first and last residue. Each record gives: CDR3 length, D gene, J gene, V gene, clone size, CDR3 DNA, CDR3 protein. D genes are given only for firm matches. The size entry is marked missing in some rows and otherwise reads once, few, many or a size class.

16 TRBD1 TRBJ1-1 TRBV3-1 NA TGTGCCAGCAGCCCCACAGGGGGCTCGGTGAACACTGAAGCTTTCTTT CASSPTGGSVNTEAFF
15 NA TRBJ1-6 TRBV6-1 many TGTGCCAGCAGTGAAGTTTGGGCAGGGAATTCACCCCTCCACTTT CASSEVWAGNSPLHF
13 NA TRBJ2-2 TRBV7-9 NA TGTGCCAGCAGCTTAGCGTCGTCCGGGGAGCTGTTTTTT CASSLASSGELFF
15 NA TRBJ1-6 TRBV25-1 few TGTGCCAGCAGTGACGGGCAGGGATATAATTCACCCCTCCACTTT CASSDGQGYNSPLHF
16 NA TRBJ1-2 TRBV5-1 few TGCGCCAGCAGCTTAGGGTCGCAGGCAGCTAACTATGGCTACACCTTC CASSLGSQAANYGYTF
17 TRBD2 TRBJ2-3 TRBV4-1 NA TGCGCCAGCAGCCAAGACGGCGGACTAGCGGGCACAGATACGCAGTATTTT CASSQDGGLAGTDTQYF
14 NA TRBJ2-7 TRBV5-1 few TGCGCCAGCAGCTTTCAAGACAGCTCCTACGAGCAGTACTTC CASSFQDSSYEQYF
17 TRBD1 TRBJ2-3 TRBV20-1 NA TGCAGTGCTAGAGATCGGGCCCTGGGACAGTACACAGATACGCAGTATTTT CSARDRALGQYTDTQYF
18 TRBD2 TRBJ2-5 TRBV6-5 few TGTGCCAGCAGTCGACTCGTAAAATGGACTAGCCCCCAAGAGACCCAGTACTTC CASSRLVKWTSPQETQYF
14 TRBD1 TRBJ2-2 TRBV10-3 few TGTGCCATAGAACCGGGACAGGGGACCGGGGAGCTGTTTTTT CAIEPGQGTGELFF
11 NA TRBJ2-7 TRBV20-1 few TGCAGTGCTAGCTACACCTACGAGCAGTACTTC CSASYTYEQYF
14 NA TRBJ1-2 TRBV4-3 many TGCGCCAGCACCCCGGGGACCCCAGGCTATGGCTACACCTTC CASTPGTPGYGYTF
14 NA TRBJ1-1 TRBV3-2 many TGTGCCAGCAGCCCTACGGTGATGAACACTGAAGCTTTCTTT CASSPTVMNTEAFF
14 TRBD1 TRBJ1-2 TRBV12-3/TRBV12-4 NA TGTGCCAGCAGTTATACAGGGGGAGGCTATGGCTACACCTTC CASSYTGGGYGYTF